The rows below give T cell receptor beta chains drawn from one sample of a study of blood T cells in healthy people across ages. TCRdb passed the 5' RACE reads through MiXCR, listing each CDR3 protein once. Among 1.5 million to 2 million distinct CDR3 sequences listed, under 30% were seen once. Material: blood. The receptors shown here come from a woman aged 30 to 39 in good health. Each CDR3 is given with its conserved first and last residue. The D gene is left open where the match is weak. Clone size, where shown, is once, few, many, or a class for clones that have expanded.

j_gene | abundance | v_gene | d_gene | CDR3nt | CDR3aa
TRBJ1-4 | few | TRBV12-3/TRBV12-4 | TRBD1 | TGTGCCAGCAGGCTAGGACAGGGGAGGAATGAAAAACGGTTTTTT | CASRLGQGRNEKRFF
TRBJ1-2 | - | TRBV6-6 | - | TGTGCCAGCAGTTACTCCTCCAGGCCTAACTATGGCTACACCTTC | CASSYSSRPNYGYTF
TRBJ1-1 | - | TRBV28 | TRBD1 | TGTGCCAGCAGTCTGGAGGGACAGGGAGGGAAAGAAGCTTTCTTT | CASSLEGQGGKEAFF
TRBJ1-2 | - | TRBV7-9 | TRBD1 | TGTGCCAGCAGCGAGCTACCGGGACAGGGGGTTATGAATGGCTACACCTTC | CASSELPGQGVMNGYTF
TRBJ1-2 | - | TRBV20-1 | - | TGCAGTGTTCCCCCGGCAGGCCACTATGGCTACACCTTC | CSVPPAGHYGYTF
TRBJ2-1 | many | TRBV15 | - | TGTGCCACCAGCAGAGATGAGTCGGGGGATGAGCAGTTCTTC | CATSRDESGDEQFF
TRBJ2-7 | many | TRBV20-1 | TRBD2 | TGCAGTGCTACAAAGACTAGCGGGAGAGGAGACGAGCAGTACTTC | CSATKTSGRGDEQYF
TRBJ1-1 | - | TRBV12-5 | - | TGTGCTAGTGGTGATGCCCCAGTCCGCGCTGAAGCTTTCTTT | CASGDAPVRAEAFF
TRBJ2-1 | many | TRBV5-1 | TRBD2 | TGCGCCAGCAATCCTCTCGCGGGAGGGCGGAATGAGCAGTTCTTC | CASNPLAGGRNEQFF
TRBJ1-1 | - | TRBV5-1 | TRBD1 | TGCGCCAGCAGCTCGGGACAGAGCCACACTGAAGCTTTCTTT | CASSSGQSHTEAFF
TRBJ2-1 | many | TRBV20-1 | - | TGCAGTGCTAGTTTAGGTATTCCGACTAAGAATGAGCAGTTCTTC | CSASLGIPTKNEQFF
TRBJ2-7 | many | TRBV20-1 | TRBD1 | TGCAGTGCTAAGGACAGGGACTCCTACGAGCAGTACTTC | CSAKDRDSYEQYF
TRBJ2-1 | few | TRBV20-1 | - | TGCAGTGCCGAGACGGCGGACAGCTCCTACAATGAGCAGTTCTTC | CSAETADSSYNEQFF
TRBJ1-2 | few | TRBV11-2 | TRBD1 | TGTGCCAGCAGCTTGGGGACAGGGGGCTACACTAACTATGGCTACACCTTC | CASSLGTGGYTNYGYTF
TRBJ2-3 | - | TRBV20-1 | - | TGCAGTACGAGGGCAGGGAGTGCAGATACGCAGTATTTT | CSTRAGSADTQYF
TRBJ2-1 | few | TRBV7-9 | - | TGTGCCGCCAGTCAACGCGGGACCTACAATGAGCAGTTCTTC | CAASQRGTYNEQFF
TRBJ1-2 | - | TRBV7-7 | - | TGTGCCAGCAGCACTAGGGATTTGGGCTACACCTTC | CASSTRDLGYTF
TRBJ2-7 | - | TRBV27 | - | TGTGCCAGCATAGGACTGCCGACCTCCTACGAGCAGTACTTC | CASIGLPTSYEQYF
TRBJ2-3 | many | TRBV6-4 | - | TGTGCCACCCGCCAAGCGGACGCAGGGCGGAATACGCAGTATTTT | CATRQADAGRNTQYF
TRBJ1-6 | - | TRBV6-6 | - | TGTGCCAGCAGAACCCGCATTAATTCACCCCTCCACTTT | CASRTRINSPLHF
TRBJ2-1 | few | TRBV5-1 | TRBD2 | TGCGCCAGCAGCTGGGATAGCGGGGGGATGAGCTCCTACAATGAGCAGTTCTTC | CASSWDSGGMSSYNEQFF
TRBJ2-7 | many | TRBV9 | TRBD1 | TGTGCCAGCAGCGTTACACAGGGGCAGGGATACGAGCAGTACTTC | CASSVTQGQGYEQYF
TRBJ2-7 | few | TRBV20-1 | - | TGCAGTGCTAGAGGGATTAGCATGATTGGGTCCTACGAGCAGTACTTC | CSARGISMIGSYEQYF
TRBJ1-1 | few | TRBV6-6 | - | TGTGCCAGCAGTTACTCGAGACAGACCAACACTGAAGCTTTCTTT | CASSYSRQTNTEAFF
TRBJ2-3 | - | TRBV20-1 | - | TGCAGTGCTAGAGCGGCGCGGCCCCTTAGCACAGATACGCAGTATTTT | CSARAARPLSTDTQYF
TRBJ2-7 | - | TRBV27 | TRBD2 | TGTGCCACCTCAAGAGGAGGACTAGCGGGCTCCTACGAGCAGTACTTC | CATSRGGLAGSYEQYF
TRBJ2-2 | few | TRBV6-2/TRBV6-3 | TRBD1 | TGTGCCAGCACCCAGGGATTAGGGACAGCGAACACCGGGGAGCTGTTTTTT | CASTQGLGTANTGELFF
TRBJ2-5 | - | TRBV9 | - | TGTGCCAGCAGCGTAGAGGAGTGGCAAGAGACCCAGTACTTC | CASSVEEWQETQYF
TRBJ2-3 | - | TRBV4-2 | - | TGTGCCAGCAGCCAAGATATGGCGGAGGGGAAAGATACGCAGTATTTT | CASSQDMAEGKDTQYF
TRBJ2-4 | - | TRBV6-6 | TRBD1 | TGTGTCAGCAGTTACTCCCCACAGGGGGCCAAAAACATTCAGTACTTC | CVSSYSPQGAKNIQYF
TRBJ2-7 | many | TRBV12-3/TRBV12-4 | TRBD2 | TGTGCCAGCAGTTTCGGACTAGCGGGGACGTCTCGGTGGCTCGAGCAGTACTTC | CASSFGLAGTSRWLEQYF
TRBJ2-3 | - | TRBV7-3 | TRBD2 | TGTGCCAGCAGCCCCCATAGCGGGGAGAGCACAGATACGCAGTATTTT | CASSPHSGESTDTQYF
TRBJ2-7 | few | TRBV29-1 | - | TGCAGCGTTGAAGTAAGCGCCTCCCCCTACGAGCAGTACTTC | CSVEVSASPYEQYF
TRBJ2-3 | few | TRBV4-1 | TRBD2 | TGCGCCAGCAGCCCTACTAGCGACGCAGATACGCAGTATTTT | CASSPTSDADTQYF
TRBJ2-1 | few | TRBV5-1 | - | TGCGCCAGCAGCTTGCCGGCCGGCAATGAGCAGTTCTTC | CASSLPAGNEQFF
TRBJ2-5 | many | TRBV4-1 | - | TGCGCCAGCAGCCAAGGGGAGAGCCCGTCATTCGAGACCCAGTACTTC | CASSQGESPSFETQYF
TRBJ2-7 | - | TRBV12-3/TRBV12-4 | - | TGTGCCAGCACCCAGTCGGACAGAGCCTACGAGCAGTACTTC | CASTQSDRAYEQYF
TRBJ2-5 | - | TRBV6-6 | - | TGTGCCAGCAAGAAGTCAGCGGAGGGATTCCAAGAGACCCAGTACTTC | CASKKSAEGFQETQYF
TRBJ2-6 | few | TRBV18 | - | TGTGCCAGCTCCCCTACGGAGCGGACCCCTGGGGCCAACGTCCTGACTTTC | CASSPTERTPGANVLTF
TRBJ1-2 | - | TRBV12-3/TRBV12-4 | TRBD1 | TGTGCCAGCAGTCTCATTCCGACAGGGACGGATGGCTACACCTTC | CASSLIPTGTDGYTF
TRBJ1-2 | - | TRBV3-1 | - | TGTGCCAGCAGCCCCATTGGCCGAGAACCTGGCTACACCTTC | CASSPIGREPGYTF
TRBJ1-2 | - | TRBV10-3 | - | TGTGCCATCAGTCCAGGAGGTTGGGGCTACACCTTC | CAISPGGWGYTF
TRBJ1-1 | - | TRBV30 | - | TGTGCCTGGAGCGTCCCTTGGAGTTCGGACACTGAAGCTTTCTTT | CAWSVPWSSDTEAFF
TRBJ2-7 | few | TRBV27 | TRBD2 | TGTGCCAGCAGTCCCCACCTATACATGTGGGGGAGGGACGAGCAGTACTTC | CASSPHLYMWGRDEQYF
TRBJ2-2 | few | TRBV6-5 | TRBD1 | TGTGCCAGCAGTCGTCAGGGGGCTGTCGGGGAGCTGTTTTTT | CASSRQGAVGELFF